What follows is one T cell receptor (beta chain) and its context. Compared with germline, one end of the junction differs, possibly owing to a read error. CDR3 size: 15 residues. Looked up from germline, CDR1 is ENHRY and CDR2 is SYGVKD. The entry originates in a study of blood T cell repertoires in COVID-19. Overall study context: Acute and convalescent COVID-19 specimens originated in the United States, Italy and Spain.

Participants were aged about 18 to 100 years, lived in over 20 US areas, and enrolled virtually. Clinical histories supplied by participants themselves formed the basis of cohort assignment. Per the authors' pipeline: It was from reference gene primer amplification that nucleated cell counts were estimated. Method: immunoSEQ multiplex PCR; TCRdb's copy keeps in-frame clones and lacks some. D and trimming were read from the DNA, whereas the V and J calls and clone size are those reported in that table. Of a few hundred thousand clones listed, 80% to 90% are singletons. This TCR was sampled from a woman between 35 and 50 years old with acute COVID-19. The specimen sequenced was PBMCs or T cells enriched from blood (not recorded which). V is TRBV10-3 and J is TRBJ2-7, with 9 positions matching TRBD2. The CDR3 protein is CAIRESKRGAYEQYF. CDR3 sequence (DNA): TGTGCCATCAGAGAGTCCAAGCGGGGGGCGTACGAGCAGTACTTC.